This T cell receptor (beta chain) was sequenced in a study of pediatric ulcerative colitis. Trimming removed 0 bases at V and 1 base at J, with 10 bases between. The length of the CDR3 is 15 residues. Looked up from germline, CDR1 is SGHRS and CDR2 is YFSETQ. One to two pinch biopsies were taken from the rectum during colonoscopy. TCRdb's copy holds only in-frame clones and misses some; the assay was immunoSEQ multiplex PCR. The sample yields some 35,000 clones, around 80% seen once. The chain joins TRBV5-1 to TRBJ1-1; D is possibly TRBD1 (5 bases). The source material was gut tissue. The source of this sequence is a boy aged 5 to 17 with mild ulcerative colitis. CDR3 in amino acids: CASSLVRGPNTEAFF. CDR3 DNA sequence: TGCGCCAGCAGCTTGGTTAGGGGACCGAACACTGAAGCTTTCTTT.